This entry is about one T cell receptor (beta chain). Tumor tissue was taken before any definitive surgery or chemotherapy was given. The data are from a study of high-grade serous ovarian cancer treatment subgroups. Study information: Samples averaged approximately 15,000 reads and roughly 7,500 unique TCR beta rearrangements.

Clones were read by immunoSEQ multiplex PCR, and TCRdb kept only the in-frame ones, dropping some. The sample has approximately 5,000 clones, more than 60% seen once; the top ten hold about a tenth. CDR1 and CDR2 (germline): LNHDA, SQIVND (reference sequence). The CDR3 runs 16 residues. Trimming stripped 3 bases from V and 8 bases from J, with 22 bases between. The sequence came from a human donor with high-grade serous ovarian cancer. What was sequenced was tumor tissue. The gene calls are TRBV19 and TRBJ1-1; possibly TRBD1 for D (5 bases). The chain's CDR3 is CASSIRYQPSTAEAFF. As DNA, the CDR3 is TGTGCCAGTAGTATTCGATATCAACCCTCGACAGCAGAAGCTTTCTTT. Drawing the rest from reference TRBV19 and TRBJ1-1, the complete variable domain is DGGITQSPKYLFRKEGQNVTLSCEQNLNHDAMYWYRQDPGQGLRLIYYSQIVNDFQKGDIAEGYSVSREKKESFPLTVTSAQKNPTAFYLCASSIRYQPSTAEAFFGQGTRLTVV.